This T cell receptor beta chain derives from a study of low-dose radiotherapy and immunotherapy resistance in tumors. Study as a whole: Patients received cyclophosphamide 200 mg/m2 intravenously every two weeks, the day before radiation-immunotherapy.

There are many counts of this clonotype. TRAV- and TRBV-specific primers were used for first-strand cDNA, which covered alpha and beta chains. For amplifying TCRs, the PCR ran for approximately 18 cycles with Phusion, which was used together with a constant-region primer and the adapter on the V primers. It was by in vitro transcription that isolated mRNA was amplified. TCRdb processed the reads anew with MiXCR; each CDR3 protein has one entry. In the table there are more than 45,000 distinct CDR3 sequences, almost 25% of which are singletons. The time point is: before trial treatment. Donors received a regimen that comprised nivolumab, ipilimumab, aspirin, low-dose cyclophosphamide and low-dose radiotherapy. Eligibility was restricted to patients presenting with advanced solid tumors that lacked tumor-infiltrating lymphocytes. The input for sequencing was PBMCs, taken before treatment. This clonotype was obtained from a male donor with prostate cancer.

The CDR3 DNA is TGCAGCGTGAGCTGGACAGGGACGGCCGAGCAGTACTTC. It codes for CSVSWTGTAEQYF. The J gene is TRBJ2-7, the V gene TRBV29-1; 8 bases align to TRBD1. Germline trimming cut 6 bases from V and 6 bases from J; bases unmatched to any gene: 10. From germline, CDR1 is SQVTM and CDR2 ANQGSEA. This CDR3 has 13 amino acids.